This T cell receptor (beta chain) was captured in a study of glioma-infiltrating T cells after dendritic cell vaccination. On the study more broadly: Between about 2003 and 2013, patients got autologous tumor lysate-pulsed dendritic cell vaccines. The study, taken as a whole, reports: Complete blood and tumor specimen sets were limited to few patients.

The CDR3 is 15 residues long. Germline-derived CDR1 and CDR2 are SSHAT and FNYEAQ (reference sequence). Produced via immunoSEQ multiplex PCR; TCRdb's table is partial and in-frame only. Of around 72,000 clones in the sample, about 86% were seen once. Turning to this clone: Its antigen remains unknown. Relative to the germline gene, one junction end is altered; a read error may explain this.

This material consisted of blood, taken before dendritic cell vaccination. The clonotype was recovered from a human donor with glioblastoma. V usage is TRBV7-7 and J usage is TRBJ2-5, with 12 bases that match TRBD2. CDR3 sequence: CASSSGLAGEETQYF. The CDR3 bases are TGTGCTAGCAGCTCGGGACTAGCGGGCGAAGAGACCCAGTACTTC.